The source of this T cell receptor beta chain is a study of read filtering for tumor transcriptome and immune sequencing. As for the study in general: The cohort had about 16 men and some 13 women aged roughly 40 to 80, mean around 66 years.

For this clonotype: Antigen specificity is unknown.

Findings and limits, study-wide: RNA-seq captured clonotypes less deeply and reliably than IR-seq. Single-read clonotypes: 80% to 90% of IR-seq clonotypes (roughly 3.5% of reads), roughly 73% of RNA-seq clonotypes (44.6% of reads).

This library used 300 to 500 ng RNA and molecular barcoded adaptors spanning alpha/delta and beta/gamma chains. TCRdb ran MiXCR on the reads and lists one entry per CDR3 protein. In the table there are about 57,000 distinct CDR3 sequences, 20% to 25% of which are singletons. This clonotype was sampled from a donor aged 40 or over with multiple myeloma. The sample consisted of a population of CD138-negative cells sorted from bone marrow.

The CDR3 reads CSASWAGDQETQYF. Here the CDR3 DNA reads TGCAGTGCTAGCTGGGCGGGGGACCAAGAGACCCAGTACTTC. The rearrangement joins TRBV20-1 to TRBJ2-5; TRBD2 matches at 7 bases. CDR1 and CDR2 from the germline V gene are DFQATT and SNEGSKA (reference sequence). The CDR3 loop spans 14 amino acids. V shed 3 bases, J shed 0 bases, and the junction held 4 bases outside the gene matches.